The source of this TCR beta chain is a study of cytomegalovirus exposure and HLA in healthy donors. Study-level information: As released early, the data held about 85 million unique TCRs from HLA-typed donors. Within the Caucasian-associated ancestry cluster were around 81% of the 398 genotyped donors. Study-level results: About 180 TCR beta chains were listed as cytomegalovirus-associated. Previous analysis showed most TCR beta V segments were productive about 90% or about 30% of the time.

From germline, CDR1 is SGDLS and CDR2 YYNGEE. Trimming stripped 1 base from V and 10 bases from J, with 17 bases between. The CDR3 covers 15 residues. Of note for this clone: No antigen is known for it.

This PCR relied on a set of 60 Vbeta primers and 13 Jbeta primers. Repertoires were generated with immunoSEQ multiplex PCR, while TCRdb's copy carries only in-frame clones and drops some. Seen here are hundreds of thousands of clones, over 80% observed once, and the top ten hold roughly 0.7%. The clonotype was recovered from a boy aged 2-9 years in good health and CMV-seronegative. The sequencing sample was made of PBMCs. The rearrangement joins TRBV9 to TRBJ1-4, with D possibly TRBD1 on 6 matching bases. As DNA, the CDR3 is TGTGCCAGCAGCGTACCAACAGGGAGGGCTAGAAAACTGTTTTTT. Translation: CASSVPTGRARKLFF.